Each of the 5 T cell receptor beta chains below was sequenced from the same sample in a study of blood T cell repertoires in COVID-19. The table came from immunoSEQ multiplex PCR; TCRdb's copy has only in-frame clones and leaves some out. Of about 500,000 clones in the sample, approximately 90% are singletons; the top ten hold 0.65% to 0.9%. The specimen sequenced was PBMCs or T cells enriched from blood (not recorded which). The receptors here all came from a woman aged 18-29 years who had recovered from COVID-19.

In DNA, the CDR3 is TGTGCCAGCAGCGGGCAGGGGGCGGAGGGTACTGAAGCTTTCTTT. Amino acids: CASSGQGAEGTEAFF. The chain joins TRBV5-4 to TRBJ1-1, with 8 bases aligning to TRBD1. Germline V lookup: CDR1 SGHNT, CDR2 YYREEE (reference sequence). CDR3 length: 15 amino acids. V shed 4 bases, J shed 5 bases, and the junction held 10 bases outside the gene matches.

The V and J genes are TRBV9 and TRBJ1-1; 7 bases map to TRBD1. There are 15 residues in the CDR3. Germline loops: CDR1 SGDLS, CDR2 YYNGEE. After removal of 3 bases from V and 6 bases from J, the junction contained 11 bases not matched to a gene. The CDR3 is CASSAETGFASEAFF. CDR3 bases: TGTGCCAGCAGCGCAGAGACAGGGTTTGCCTCTGAAGCTTTCTTT.

J is TRBJ1-2 and V is TRBV6-4; no definite D call. The CDR3 is 13 residues long. The germline CDR1 and CDR2 sequences are MRHNA and SNTAGT. The V gene lost 9 bases and the J gene lost 5 bases, with 16 bases spanning the gap. The CDR3 coding sequence is TGTGCCAGACCTACCGGGAGGGAGTATGGCTACACCTTC. Translating gives CARPTGREYGYTF.

The rearrangement uses TRBV6-5 and TRBJ1-1; D gene uncertain. The CDR3 spans 15 residues. V lost 1 base, J lost 7 bases, and 16 bases lay in between. Germline lookup yields CDR1 MNHEY and CDR2 SVGAGI. CDR3 region: CASSYWYGQGSEAFF. The CDR3 bases are TGTGCCAGCAGTTACTGGTACGGCCAAGGGAGTGAAGCTTTCTTT.

This clone has only one observation. This sequence joins TRBV3-1 (or the pseudogene TRBV3-2) and TRBJ1-1; 7 bases agree with TRBD1. The CDR3 covers 14 residues. V lost 4 bases to trimming and J lost 0 bases; unmatched junction nucleotides: 2. Looked up from germline, CDR1 is LGHDT and CDR2 is YNNKEL (reference sequence). CDR3 in amino acids: CASSPRGVNTEAFF. Written as DNA, the CDR3 is TGTGCCAGCAGCCCCAGGGGGGTGAACACTGAAGCTTTCTTT.